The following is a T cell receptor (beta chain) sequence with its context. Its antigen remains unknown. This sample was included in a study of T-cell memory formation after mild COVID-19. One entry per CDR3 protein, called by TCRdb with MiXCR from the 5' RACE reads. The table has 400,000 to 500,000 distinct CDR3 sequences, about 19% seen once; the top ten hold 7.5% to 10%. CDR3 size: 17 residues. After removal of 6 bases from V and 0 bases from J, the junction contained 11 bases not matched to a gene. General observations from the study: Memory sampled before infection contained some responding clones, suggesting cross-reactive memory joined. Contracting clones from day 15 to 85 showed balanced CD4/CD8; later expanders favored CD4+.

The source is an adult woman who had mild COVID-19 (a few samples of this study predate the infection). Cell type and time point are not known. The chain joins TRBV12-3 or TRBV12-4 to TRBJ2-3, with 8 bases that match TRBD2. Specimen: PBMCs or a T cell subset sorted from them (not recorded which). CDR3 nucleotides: TGTGCCAGCAGGGGTAGCGGGGCTAAAACTAGCACAGATACGCAGTATTTT. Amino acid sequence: CASRGSGAKTSTDTQYF.